These 23 T cell receptor beta chains share one sample of origin, sequenced in a study of shared clonotypes between healthy human individuals. Terminally differentiated effector memory CD45RA+ cells were excluded from the naive CD8 cells, which were CD45RO-negative and positively selected for CCR7. Repertoires were generated with immunoSEQ multiplex PCR, while TCRdb's copy carries only in-frame clones and drops some. This sample has a few million clones; around 93% occur once, and the top ten carry approximately 1.6%. The sample was naive CD8+ T cells from PBMCs. The receptors shown here come from a man aged 18 to 29 in good health. Some clones in this sample may be carry-over from other donors' samples.

The rearrangement links TRBV15 to TRBJ1-2, with TRBD1 identical over 8 bases. The germline V gene has CDR1 LNHNV and CDR2 YYDKDF (reference sequence). V was pared by 0 bases and J by 7 bases, with 10 bases of the junction left unmatched. This CDR3 region has 16 residues. The CDR3 nucleotides are TGTGCCACCAGCAGAGATTGGGCCGGACAGGGAACTGGCTACACCTTC. The encoded protein is CATSRDWAGQGTGYTF.

The chain joins TRBV4-1 to TRBJ1-5, with D maybe TRBD1 (5 bases). The length of the CDR3 is 15 residues. Germline V CDR1 and CDR2: MGHRA, YSYEKL. Trimming left V 3 bases short and J 6 bases short, with 15 bases between. The CDR3 is CASSHGGETGQPQHF. The CDR3 DNA is TGCGCCAGCAGCCATGGGGGAGAGACGGGTCAGCCCCAGCATTTT.

The chain carries TRBV5-8 and TRBJ2-7, with D unclear. The CDR3 length is 12 residues. Germline values: CDR1 SGHTS, CDR2 YDEGEE. Trimming took 4 bases from V and 0 from J, leaving 5 bases between them. The CDR3 sequence: CASSMSSYEQYF. For the CDR3, the DNA is TGTGCCAGCAGCATGAGCTCCTACGAGCAGTACTTC. The full variable domain, its missing parts supplied by reference TRBV5-8 and TRBJ2-7, is EAGVTQSPTHLIKTRGQQATLRCSPISGHTSVYWYQQALGLGLQFLLWYDEGEERNRGNFPPRFSGRQFPNYSSELNVNALELEDSALYLCASSMSSYEQYFGPGTRLTVT.

The chain uses TRBV11-2 and TRBJ2-7, with TRBD1 identical over 9 bases. Per germline, CDR1 SGHAT and CDR2 FQNNGV. Losses at the gene ends were 1 base for V and 3 bases for J; bases not matched to a gene: 13. The CDR3 extends over 18 amino acids. The CDR3 DNA reads TGTGCCAGCAGCTTAGGAATAAACCGGGACAGGGTATTCTACGAGCAGTACTTC. As protein: CASSLGINRDRVFYEQYF. Combining the CDR3 with reference TRBV11-2 and TRBJ2-7 gives the whole variable domain EAGVAQSPRYKIIEKRQSVAFWCNPISGHATLYWYQQILGQGPKLLIQFQNNGVVDDSQLPKDRFSAERLKGVDSTLKIQPAKLEDSAVYLCASSLGINRDRVFYEQYFGPGTRLTVT.

Comment on this clone: At one end the junction does not follow the germline gene, possibly because of a read error. The rearrangement uses TRBV4-1 and TRBJ2-1; no clear D. Germline CDR1 is MGHRA and CDR2 is YSYEKL. The CDR3 runs 16 residues. The CDR3 is CASSQGLTSSYNEQFF. As DNA, the CDR3 is TGCGCCAGCAGTCAAGGGTTGACGAGCTCCTACAATGAGCAGTTCTTC.

This chain links TRBV15 with TRBJ2-1; 7 nucleotides align to TRBD2. Losses at the gene ends were 5 bases for V and 12 bases for J; bases not matched to a gene: 16. Looked up from germline, CDR1 is LNHNV and CDR2 is YYDKDF (reference sequence). This CDR3 comprises 15 residues. The CDR3 spells CATSLRASGKRGQFF. CDR3 sequence (DNA): TGTGCCACCAGCCTTCGGGCTAGCGGTAAAAGAGGGCAGTTCTTC. Drawing the rest from reference TRBV15 and TRBJ2-1, the complete variable domain is DAMVIQNPRYQVTQFGKPVTLSCSQTLNHNVMYWYQQKSSQAPKLLFHYYDKDFNNEADTPDNFQSRRPNTSFCFLDIRSPGLGDTAMYLCATSLRASGKRGQFFGPGTRLTVL.

In DNA, the CDR3 is TGTGCCAGCAGTGAAATAACTAGCCAAGAGACCCAGTACTTC. It specifies CASSEITSQETQYF. This chain joins TRBV6-1 and TRBJ2-5; D might be TRBD2 (5 bases). The germline V and J ends were trimmed by 2 bases and 1 base, with 8 bases remaining between them. This CDR3 region has 14 residues. Germline V gene data show CDR1 as MNHNS and CDR2 as SASEGT.

V usage is TRBV28 and J usage is TRBJ1-5; D is unclear. Germline assignment: CDR1 MDHEN and CDR2 SYDVKM. The CDR3 sequence is 13 residues long. V dropped 3 bases and J dropped 7 bases, with 10 bases sitting between them. This chain's CDR3 is CASSFHTAQPQHF. Here the CDR3 DNA reads TGTGCCAGCAGTTTCCACACGGCGCAGCCCCAGCATTTT.

The CDR3 here is CAIRVRTGGYTF. The CDR3 coding sequence is TGTGCCATCAGAGTAAGGACAGGAGGCTACACCTTC. The chain recombines TRBV10-3 with TRBJ1-2; 7 bases match TRBD1. The J segment lost 8 bases and the V segment lost 6 bases, leaving 6 bases of the junction unmatched. Germline V gene lookup returns CDR1 ENHRY and CDR2 SYGVKD. The CDR3 contains 12 residues.

The gene calls are TRBV7-8 and TRBJ2-7; TRBD1 matches 7 bases. This CDR3 contains 16 residues. Germline V gene lookup returns CDR1 SGHVS and CDR2 FQNEAQ. Trimming at V came to 5 bases and at J to 1 base, leaving 11 bases not matched to a gene. The CDR3 region is CASSRSLTGYSYEQYF. The CDR3 DNA sequence: TGTGCCAGCAGCCGAAGTTTGACAGGGTATTCCTACGAGCAGTACTTC. The whole variable domain, remainder taken from reference TRBV7-8 and TRBJ2-7, is GAGVSQSPRYKVAKRGQDVALRCDPISGHVSLFWYQQALGQGPEFLTYFQNEAQLDKSGLPSDRFFAERPEGSVSTLKIQRTQQEDSAVYLCASSRSLTGYSYEQYFGPGTRLTVT.

This clone appeared a single time. The V call is TRBV6-5, the J call TRBJ2-1, with D possibly TRBD2 on 6 matching bases. The CDR3 length is 15 residues. The ends were cut back, 6 bases at V and 6 bases at J, with 18 bases in the middle. From germline, CDR1 is MNHEY and CDR2 SVGAGI. CDR3 in amino acids: CASRNPGLAFNEQFF. In DNA form, the CDR3 reads TGTGCCAGCAGGAATCCGGGACTCGCATTCAATGAGCAGTTCTTC.

Comments on this clone: Other DNA sequences within the sample encode an identical CDR3. The chain carries TRBV9 and TRBJ2-5, with 11 nucleotides matching TRBD2. CDR3 size: 15 residues. Germline CDR1 is SGDLS and CDR2 is YYNGEE. J was trimmed by 4 bases and V by 0 bases; bases with no gene match: 2. The DNA for the CDR3 is TGTGCCAGCAGCGTAGGTAGCGGGAGGGCAGAGACCCAGTACTTC. As protein: CASSVGSGRAETQYF.

V usage is TRBV25-1 and J usage is TRBJ1-1; no clear D. The germline gives CDR1 MGHDK, CDR2 SYGVNS. The CDR3 has 13 amino acids. V gave up 2 bases and J gave up 4 bases, with 8 bases separating them. CDR3 sequence reads: CASSERLSTEAFF. CDR3 in DNA: TGTGCCAGCAGTGAAAGGCTGAGCACTGAAGCTTTCTTT.

The chain has TRBV5-1 and TRBJ2-7; D is uncertain. Germline lookup yields CDR1 SGHRS and CDR2 YFSETQ. Trimming shortened V by 8 bases and J by 3 bases, and 15 bases separated the two germline ends. The length of the CDR3 is 13 residues. CDR3 bases: TGCGCCAGTATAAATCCCAAGGACTACGAGCAGTACTTC. As protein: CASINPKDYEQYF.

V gene TRBV9 combines with J gene TRBJ1-2, with D unclear. The CDR3 sequence is 14 residues long. V was clipped by 0 bases and J by 2 bases, with 8 bases between them. Germline V CDR1 and CDR2: SGDLS, YYNGEE. The CDR3 is CASSVDGKNYGYTF. The CDR3 bases are TGTGCCAGCAGCGTAGATGGCAAGAACTATGGCTACACCTTC. Full variable domain (rest looked up from reference TRBV9 and TRBJ1-2): DSGVTQTPKHLITATGQRVTLRCSPRSGDLSVYWYQQSLDQGLQFLIQYYNGEERAKGNILERFSAQQFPDLHSELNLSSLELGDSALYFCASSVDGKNYGYTFGSGTRLTVV.

The chain recombines TRBV28 with TRBJ1-6, with 7 bases that match TRBD1. Germline assignment: CDR1 MDHEN and CDR2 SYDVKM. The CDR3 has 15 residues. Losses at the gene ends were 6 bases for V and 7 bases for J; bases not matched to a gene: 9. The CDR3 reads CASRKPGQINSPLHF. CDR3 nucleotides: TGTGCCAGCAGGAAACCGGGACAGATCAATTCACCCCTCCACTTT. Full variable domain (outside the CDR3, taken from reference TRBV28 and TRBJ1-6): DVKVTQSSRYLVKRTGEKVFLECVQDMDHENMFWYRQDPGLGLRLIYFSYDVKMKEKGDIPEGYSVSREKKERFSLILESASTNQTSMYLCASRKPGQINSPLHFGNGTRLTVT.

The CDR3 loop reads CASSSSGLAGGNEQFF. The CDR3, as DNA: TGTGCCAGCTCTTCAAGCGGGCTAGCGGGAGGGAATGAGCAGTTCTTC. The V gene is TRBV7-9, the J gene TRBJ2-1, with 12 bases fitting TRBD2. V was clipped by 8 bases and J by 7 bases; unmatched bases: 12. CDR3 length equals 16 residues. Germline V CDR1 and CDR2: SEHNR, FQNEAQ (reference sequence).

A note on this clone: The identical CDR3 is also encoded by other nucleotide sequences in the sample. The chain is built from TRBV28 and TRBJ2-1, with D perhaps TRBD2 (6 bases). V lost 3 bases to trimming and J lost 3 bases, with 9 bases between them. This CDR3 is built from 14 residues. The germline CDR1 and CDR2 sequences are MDHEN and SYDVKM. The DNA for the CDR3 is TGTGCCAGCAGTTTGGCGGGAATCTACAATGAGCAGTTCTTC. Protein sequence: CASSLAGIYNEQFF. The whole variable domain, remainder taken from reference TRBV28 and TRBJ2-1, is DVKVTQSSRYLVKRTGEKVFLECVQDMDHENMFWYRQDPGLGLRLIYFSYDVKMKEKGDIPEGYSVSREKKERFSLILESASTNQTSMYLCASSLAGIYNEQFFGPGTRLTVL.

V usage is TRBV9 and J usage is TRBJ2-3; D not resolved. The germline V gene encodes CDR1 SGDLS and CDR2 YYNGEE. V was clipped by 3 bases and J by 2 bases, with 10 bases between them. The CDR3 loop spans 14 amino acids. In DNA, the CDR3 is TGTGCCAGCAGCGCTGAAAAAACCACAGATACGCAGTATTTT. The encoded protein is CASSAEKTTDTQYF. Complete variable domain (other parts from reference TRBV9 and TRBJ2-3): DSGVTQTPKHLITATGQRVTLRCSPRSGDLSVYWYQQSLDQGLQFLIQYYNGEERAKGNILERFSAQQFPDLHSELNLSSLELGDSALYFCASSAEKTTDTQYFGPGTRLTVL.

The chain carries TRBV15 and TRBJ1-5, with D unresolved. There are 15 residues in the CDR3. Per germline, CDR1 LNHNV and CDR2 YYDKDF (reference sequence). V was clipped by 5 bases and J by 0 bases, with 11 bases between them. In DNA form, the CDR3 reads TGTGCCACCAGCGGCGACCGGAATAGCAATCAGCCCCAGCATTTT. Amino acid sequence: CATSGDRNSNQPQHF.

The chain carries TRBV7-9 and TRBJ2-1, with no clear D. Germline loops: CDR1 SEHNR, CDR2 FQNEAQ (reference sequence). The V and J ends lost 4 bases and 1 base respectively, with 11 bases between them. This CDR3 comprises 15 residues. The CDR3 DNA follows: TGTGCCAGCAGCTCATGGAACCGTTCCTACAATGAGCAGTTCTTC. Residues: CASSSWNRSYNEQFF.

In regard to this clone: Within the sample, other DNA sequences also encode this same CDR3. CDR3 coding DNA: TGTGCCAGCAGTTTCGGGAATAGCAATCAGCCCCAGCATTTT. Its translation is CASSFGNSNQPQHF. The chain is built from TRBV27 and TRBJ1-5; D uncertain. Trimming pared 3 bases from V and 0 bases from J, leaving 6 bases between. This CDR3 has 14 residues. Germline CDR1 MNHEY, CDR2 SMNVEV (reference sequence).

With regard to this clone: Other DNA sequences in the same sample also yield this CDR3. The chain uses TRBV11-2 and TRBJ2-1; no firm D call. Germline values: CDR1 SGHAT, CDR2 FQNNGV. The V and J ends lost 5 bases and 3 bases respectively, with 8 bases between them. The length of the CDR3 is 13 residues. The CDR3 DNA follows: TGTGCCAGCAGCCCCCCAGGCTACAATGAGCAGTTCTTC. This codes for CASSPPGYNEQFF.